One and the same sample provided the 30 T cell receptor beta chains below, sequenced in a study of OX40 agonist ivuxolimab in advanced cancers. Using immunoSEQ multiplex PCR, the repertoire was profiled, and TCRdb retains in-frame clones only, with some absent. The sample yields over 55,000 clones, approximately 91% seen once. The source was CD4+ or CD8+ T cells sorted from blood, collected in a trial of the OX40 agonist ivuxolimab. Receptors originate from an adult with an advanced solid tumor such as melanoma, head and neck, liver or kidney cancer.

V is TRBV29-1 and J is TRBJ2-7, with 12 bases that match TRBD2. The germline CDR1 and CDR2 sequences are SQVTM and ANQGSEA. V gave up 6 bases and J gave up 4 bases; unmatched junction bases: 13. The CDR3 is made up of 16 amino acids. CDR3 in amino acids: CSVGTSGYSTLYEQYF. The CDR3 nucleotides are TGCAGCGTGGGGACTAGCGGGTATTCGACCTTATACGAGCAGTACTTC.

The genes are TRBV11-3 and TRBJ2-7; 7 nucleotides line up with TRBD2. This CDR3 has 14 residues. V was clipped by 0 bases and J by 6 bases; unmatched bases: 5. Germline assignment: CDR1 SGHNT and CDR2 YENEEA. The CDR3 loop reads CASSLEAGDPEQYF. The CDR3, as DNA: TGTGCCAGCAGCTTAGAGGCGGGAGACCCCGAGCAGTACTTC. Together with reference TRBV11-3 and TRBJ2-7, the CDR3 gives the full variable domain: EAGVVQSPRYKIIEKKQPVAFWCNPISGHNTLYWYLQNLGQGPELLIRYENEEAVDDSQLPKDRFSAERLKGVDSTLKIQPAELGDSAVYLCASSLEAGDPEQYFGPGTRLTVT.

The chain carries TRBV6-1 and TRBJ2-2; 7 bases fit TRBD2. This CDR3 region has 12 residues. Germline trimming cut 6 bases from V and 7 bases from J; bases unmatched to any gene: 2. Germline V gene lookup returns CDR1 MNHNS and CDR2 SASEGT. DNA for the CDR3: TGTGCCAGCAGGGGAGGGGACGGGGAGCTGTTTTTT. It codes for CASRGGDGELFF.

The chain links TRBV28 to TRBJ2-5; tentatively, D is TRBD1 (5 bases). CDR1 and CDR2 (germline): MDHEN, SYDVKM. The V end was cut by 3 bases, the J end by 0 bases, with 17 bases between. CDR3 length equals 17 residues. The CDR3 DNA is TGTGCCAGCAGTTTCTTGAGCGCGACAGCTCACCAAGAGACCCAGTACTTC. It translates to CASSFLSATAHQETQYF.

In this sample, this clone turned up once. This chain connects TRBV7-3 to TRBJ2-5, with D perhaps assigned TRBD1 or TRBD2 (5 bases each). V lost 5 bases and J lost 3, with 13 bases in between. CDR1 and CDR2 from the germline V gene are SGHTA and FQGTGA. The length of the CDR3 is 14 residues. The CDR3 DNA follows: TGTGCCAGCAGCCCTACCGGGACGGAAGAGACCCAGTACTTC. Translation: CASSPTGTEETQYF.

The chain is built from TRBV27 and TRBJ2-3; D gene unclear. The germline V and J ends were trimmed by 2 bases and 3 bases, with 12 bases remaining between them. This CDR3 is 15 amino acids long. Germline V gives CDR1 MNHEY, CDR2 SMNVEV (reference sequence). This CDR3 reads CASSLVYGGTDTQYF. CDR3 nucleotide sequence: TGTGCCAGCAGTTTAGTATACGGTGGGACAGATACGCAGTATTTT.

This clone was counted only a few times. CDR3 loop: CASSFWAKTGTYSGNTIYF. In nucleotides, the CDR3 is TGTGCCAGCAGTTTTTGGGCCAAGACAGGGACATACTCTGGAAACACCATATATTTT. The rearrangement uses TRBV28 and TRBJ1-3; 7 bases fit TRBD1. There are 19 residues in the CDR3. Trimming cost V 3 bases and J 0 bases; bases outside gene matches: 14. From germline, CDR1 is MDHEN and CDR2 SYDVKM.

The J gene is TRBJ1-2, the V gene TRBV28, with TRBD1 identical over 7 bases. The V segment lost 6 bases and the J segment 6 bases; nucleotides outside the gene matches: 13. The CDR3 totals 15 residues. Germline assignment: CDR1 MDHEN and CDR2 SYDVKM. For the CDR3, the DNA is TGTGCCAGCAGCCCGAGGACAGGAGCGAGGGATGGCTACACCTTC. It yields the protein CASSPRTGARDGYTF.

The V gene is TRBV19, the J gene TRBJ2-7, with 7 nucleotides matching TRBD1. With V trimmed by 5 bases and J by 7 bases, 14 bases remained unmatched. The CDR3 totals 15 residues. The germline CDR1 and CDR2 sequences are LNHDA and SQIVND (reference sequence). DNA of the CDR3: TGTGCCAGTAGTGCCCAGGGGGACCTGCCTGGGGAGCAGTACTTC. Translation gives CASSAQGDLPGEQYF.

This chain joins TRBV27 and TRBJ2-7; weak D call: TRBD2 (5 bases). The germline V gene encodes CDR1 MNHEY and CDR2 SMNVEV (reference sequence). Trimming took 2 bases from V and 1 from J, leaving 15 bases between them. CDR3 length: 16 amino acids. CDR3 nucleotide sequence: TGTGCCAGCAGTTTAGCAGTACTAGGACCGTCCTACGAGCAGTACTTC. As protein: CASSLAVLGPSYEQYF.

This sequence joins TRBV5-4 and TRBJ1-2, with D unclear. V was pared by 4 bases and J by 4 bases, with 14 bases between. Germline V gene data show CDR1 as SGHNT and CDR2 as YYREEE (reference sequence). The CDR3 runs to 14 residues. CDR3 nucleotides: TGTGCCAGCAGCCAGAGGGATCCGACCTATGGCTACACCTTC. Encoded protein: CASSQRDPTYGYTF.

The chain has TRBV7-8 and TRBJ1-4; 8 nucleotides agree with TRBD1. The CDR3 contains 15 residues. CDR1 SGHVS and CDR2 FQNEAQ come from the germline V gene. The ends lost 4 bases at V and 7 bases at J; junction bases unmatched: 8. Here the CDR3 DNA reads TGTGCCAGCAGCTCGCCTGGACAGGGTCCTGAAAAACTGTTTTTT. As protein: CASSSPGQGPEKLFF. The full variable domain, completed using reference TRBV7-8 and TRBJ1-4, is GAGVSQSPRYKVAKRGQDVALRCDPISGHVSLFWYQQALGQGPEFLTYFQNEAQLDKSGLPSDRFFAERPEGSVSTLKIQRTQQEDSAVYLCASSSPGQGPEKLFFGSGTQLSVL.

The chain couples TRBV13 to TRBJ2-1, with 8 nucleotides matching TRBD2. The V gene's germline CDR1 is PRHDT and CDR2 FYEKMQ (reference sequence). This CDR3 is 16 amino acids long. J was trimmed by 2 bases and V by 3 bases; bases with no gene match: 6. CDR3 region: CASSLAAGEAYNEQFF. The CDR3 bases are TGTGCCAGCAGCTTGGCAGCGGGAGAGGCCTACAATGAGCAGTTCTTC.

The rearrangement uses TRBV5-1 and TRBJ2-3, with 13 bases aligning to TRBD2. With 7 bases clipped from V and 5 bases from J, the junction kept 7 bases outside the gene matches. The CDR3 covers 15 residues. CDR1 and CDR2 (germline): SGHRS, YFSETQ. In DNA form, the CDR3 reads TGCGCCAGCGTACTAGCGGGAGGGCCTTTAGATACGCAGTATTTT. It specifies CASVLAGGPLDTQYF.

The chain employs TRBV29-1 and TRBJ2-7; maybe TRBD2 (7 bases). V was trimmed by 3 bases and J by 6 bases, leaving 12 bases between them. Germline CDR1 reads SQVTM; CDR2 reads ANQGSEA. The CDR3 is 12 amino acids. DNA of the CDR3: TGCAGCGTTGAGCCAGGGGAGGGCGAGCAGTACTTC. Translating it yields CSVEPGEGEQYF.

A single count supports this clone. The rearrangement joins TRBV6-5 to TRBJ2-7; D uncertain. V lost 1 base and J 2 bases, leaving 12 bases between the germline ends. Germline CDR1 and CDR2: MNHEY and SVGAGI. This CDR3 has 15 residues. The CDR3 sequence is CASSYFSLGTYEQYF. The CDR3 nucleotides read TGTGCCAGCAGTTACTTCTCGTTAGGCACCTACGAGCAGTACTTC.

The genes are TRBV19 and TRBJ2-5, with 12 bases aligning to TRBD1. CDR3 length equals 16 residues. V shed 5 bases, J shed 2 bases, and the junction held 6 bases outside the gene matches. From germline, CDR1 is LNHDA and CDR2 SQIVND (reference sequence). As DNA, the CDR3 is TGTGCCAGTAGTCCCGGGGACAGGGGGCTTCAAGAGACCCAGTACTTC. Encoded protein: CASSPGDRGLQETQYF.

The chain uses TRBV6-5 and TRBJ1-5; 11 positions agree with TRBD1. Germline lookup yields CDR1 MNHEY and CDR2 SVGAGI. The CDR3 consists of 15 residues. Trimming cost V 5 bases and J 6 bases; bases outside gene matches: 6. In DNA form, the CDR3 reads TGTGCCAGCAGTACCGGACAGGGGGCCGGTCAGCCCCAGCATTTT. Protein: CASSTGQGAGQPQHF.

The V call is TRBV7-8, the J call TRBJ2-7; 11 nucleotides match TRBD2. This CDR3 spans 16 amino acids. The germline V gene encodes CDR1 SGHVS and CDR2 FQNEAQ. Germline trimming cut 2 bases from V and 7 bases from J; bases unmatched to any gene: 10. CDR3 amino acids: CASSLTSSGRPGEQYF. The DNA for the CDR3 is TGTGCCAGCAGCTTAACCTCTAGCGGGAGGCCAGGAGAGCAGTACTTC.

The chain combines TRBV28 with TRBJ1-5, with a tentative D call TRBD1 (5 bases). This CDR3 contains 13 residues. The germline gives CDR1 MDHEN, CDR2 SYDVKM. Trimming took 3 bases from V and 5 from J, leaving 8 bases between them. This CDR3 is CASSLWGDQPQHF. Written as DNA, the CDR3 is TGTGCCAGCAGTTTGTGGGGCGATCAGCCCCAGCATTTT.

This clone was observed once. The rearrangement uses TRBV19 and TRBJ2-1, with 9 bases that match TRBD1. Trimming cost V 6 bases and J 3 bases; bases outside gene matches: 3. CDR1 is LNHDA and CDR2 is SQIVND in the germline V gene (reference sequence). The CDR3 extends over 14 amino acids. The CDR3 here is CASRGTGNYNEQFF. As DNA, the CDR3 is TGTGCCAGTAGGGGGACAGGGAACTACAATGAGCAGTTCTTC.

The chain joins TRBV10-2 to TRBJ2-6; tentatively, D is TRBD1 (6 bases). This CDR3 has 17 residues. V dropped 2 bases and J dropped 0 bases, with 11 bases sitting between them. Germline loops: CDR1 WSHSY, CDR2 SAAADI. The CDR3 spells CASSEAGALSGANVLTF. CDR3 DNA sequence: TGCGCCAGCAGTGAGGCAGGGGCCCTCTCTGGGGCCAACGTCCTGACTTTC.

The chain recombines TRBV27 with TRBJ2-2; D ambiguous. V lost 6 bases to trimming and J lost 4 bases, with 6 bases between them. The length of the CDR3 is 12 residues. Germline loops: CDR1 MNHEY, CDR2 SMNVEV (reference sequence). The CDR3: CASRDPTGELFF. In nucleotides, the CDR3 is TGTGCCAGCAGGGACCCCACCGGGGAGCTGTTTTTT.

In this sample, this clone turned up a few times. The V gene is TRBV9, the J gene TRBJ1-1, with D tentatively TRBD1 (6 bases). Germline assignment: CDR1 SGDLS and CDR2 YYNGEE. There are 16 residues in the CDR3. V lost 0 bases and J 0 bases, leaving 12 bases between the germline ends. The CDR3 sequence: CASSVELGGLNTEAFF. CDR3 bases: TGTGCCAGCAGCGTAGAGCTAGGGGGGTTGAACACTGAAGCTTTCTTT.

The CDR3 DNA sequence: TGTGCCAGCAGCCCCGGGACCAATATTGATACGCAGTATTTT. This translates into CASSPGTNIDTQYF. V and J are TRBV6-5 and TRBJ2-3; the D call may be TRBD1 or TRBD2 (5 bases each). V lost 6 bases to trimming and J lost 6 bases, with 16 bases between them. The germline CDR1 and CDR2 sequences are MNHEY and SVGAGI. The CDR3 loop spans 14 amino acids.

The chain employs TRBV2 and TRBJ2-3, with TRBD2 identical over 7 bases. V dropped 6 bases and J dropped 0; count of bases not matched to a gene: 9. The CDR3 runs to 16 residues. Germline-derived CDR1 and CDR2 are SNHLY and FYNNEI. CDR3 nucleotide sequence: TGTGCCAGCAGGAGGGAGGGCCGGTGGAGCACAGATACGCAGTATTTT. Translation gives CASRREGRWSTDTQYF.

The V gene is TRBV5-8, the J gene TRBJ2-1; no definite D call. Germline V gene data show CDR1 as SGHTS and CDR2 as YDEGEE. Trimming stripped 1 base from V and 0 bases from J, with 8 bases between. This CDR3 contains 15 residues. CDR3 sequence: CASSLKGYSYNEQFF. The CDR3 nucleotides are TGTGCCAGCAGCTTGAAGGGCTACTCCTACAATGAGCAGTTCTTC.

The rearrangement links TRBV11-3 to TRBJ2-1; 8 nucleotides align to TRBD2. The V segment lost 5 bases and the J segment 0 bases; nucleotides outside the gene matches: 3. The CDR3 consists of 15 residues. Germline CDR1 and CDR2: SGHNT and YENEEA. DNA for the CDR3: TGTGCCAGCAGCCAGCGGGAGACCTCCTACAATGAGCAGTTCTTC. Protein product: CASSQRETSYNEQFF.

The V and J genes are TRBV30 and TRBJ1-5; unclear D gene. Germline V gene data show CDR1 as GTSNPN and CDR2 as SVGIG (reference sequence). The CDR3 length is 17 residues. Trimming removed 0 bases at V and 4 bases at J, with 19 bases between. The CDR3 DNA reads as TGTGCCTGGAGTGTACCGAAGACGGATGGAGATAATCAGCCCCAGCATTTT. Translating gives CAWSVPKTDGDNQPQHF. Together with reference TRBV30 and TRBJ1-5, the CDR3 gives the full variable domain: SQTIHQWPATLVQPVGSPLSLECTVEGTSNPNLYWYRQAAGRGLQLLFYSVGIGQISSEVPQNLSASRPQDRQFILSSKKLLLSDSGFYLCAWSVPKTDGDNQPQHFGDGTRLSIL.

V is TRBV6-1 and J is TRBJ2-5, with 9 bases that match TRBD2. V gave up 6 bases and J gave up 4 bases; unmatched junction bases: 3. Germline V gives CDR1 MNHNS, CDR2 SASEGT. This CDR3 spans 13 amino acids. CDR3 sequence: CASRGLAGETQYF. As DNA, the CDR3 is TGTGCCAGCAGGGGACTAGCAGGAGAGACCCAGTACTTC.